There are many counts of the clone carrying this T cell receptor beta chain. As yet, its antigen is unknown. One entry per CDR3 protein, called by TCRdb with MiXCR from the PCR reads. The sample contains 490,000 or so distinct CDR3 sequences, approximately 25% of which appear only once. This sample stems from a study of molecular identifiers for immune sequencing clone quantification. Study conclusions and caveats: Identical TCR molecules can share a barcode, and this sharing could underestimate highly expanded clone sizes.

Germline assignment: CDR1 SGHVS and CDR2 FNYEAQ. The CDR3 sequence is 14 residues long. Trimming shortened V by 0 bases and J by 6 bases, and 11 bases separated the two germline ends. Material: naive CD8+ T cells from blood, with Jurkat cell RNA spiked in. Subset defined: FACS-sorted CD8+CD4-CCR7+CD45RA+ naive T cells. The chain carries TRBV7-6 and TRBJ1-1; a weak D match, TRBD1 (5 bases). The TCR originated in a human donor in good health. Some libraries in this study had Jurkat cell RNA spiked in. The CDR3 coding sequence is TGTGCCAGCAGCTTAGCGCTGCGGGGGGCTGAAGCTTTCTTT. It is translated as CASSLALRGAEAFF.